Below, one T cell receptor (beta chain) is given with its context. The sample belongs to a study of blood T cell repertoires in COVID-19. Study information: The United States, Italy and Spain provided the acute and convalescent COVID-19 samples. Sources were T cells, B-cell-depleted T cells, or PBMCs; the material itself was cDNA or gDNA.

Original analysis: By means of reference gene primer amplification, nucleated cell counts were estimated. The data were produced by immunoSEQ multiplex PCR, yet TCRdb's version contains in-frame clones alone and is incomplete. The DNA was the basis for D and trimming; V, J and clone size are from that table. The data show over 85,000 clones, 88% seen once. CDR3 length: 15 residues. Per the germline V gene, CDR1 is KGHSH and CDR2 is LQKENI. The trim removed 6 bases at V and 6 bases at J, leaving 10 bases unmatched. Sequencing was carried out using peripheral blood. The V and J genes are TRBV18 and TRBJ2-2, with TRBD2 matching over 7 bases. This sequence was found in a woman in her seventies with acute or convalescent COVID-19. Written as DNA, the CDR3 is TGTGCCAGCTCTATTCAGAGCGGGACGTCCGGGGAGCTGTTTTTT. Its translation is CASSIQSGTSGELFF.